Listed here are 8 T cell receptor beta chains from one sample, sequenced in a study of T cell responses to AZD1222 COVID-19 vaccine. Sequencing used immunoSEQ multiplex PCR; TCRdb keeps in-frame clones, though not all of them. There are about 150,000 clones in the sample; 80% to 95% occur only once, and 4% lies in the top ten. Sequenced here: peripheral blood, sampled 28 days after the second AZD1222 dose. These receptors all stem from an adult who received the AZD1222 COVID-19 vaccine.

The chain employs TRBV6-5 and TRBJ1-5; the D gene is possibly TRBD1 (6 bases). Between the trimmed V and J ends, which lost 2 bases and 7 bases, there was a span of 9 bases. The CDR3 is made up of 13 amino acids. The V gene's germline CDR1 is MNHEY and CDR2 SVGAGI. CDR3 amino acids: CASSYRGGQPQHF. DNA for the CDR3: TGTGCCAGCAGTTACAGGGGGGGACAGCCCCAGCATTTT.

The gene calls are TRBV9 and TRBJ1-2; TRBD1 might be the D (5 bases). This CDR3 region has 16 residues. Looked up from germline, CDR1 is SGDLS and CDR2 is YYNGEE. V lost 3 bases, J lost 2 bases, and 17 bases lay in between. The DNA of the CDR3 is TGTGCCAGCAGCGCAGGGTTGGGGGTTTCGAACTATGGCTACACCTTC. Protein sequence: CASSAGLGVSNYGYTF. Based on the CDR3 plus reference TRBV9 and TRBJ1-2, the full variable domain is DSGVTQTPKHLITATGQRVTLRCSPRSGDLSVYWYQQSLDQGLQFLIQYYNGEERAKGNILERFSAQQFPDLHSELNLSSLELGDSALYFCASSAGLGVSNYGYTFGSGTRLTVV.

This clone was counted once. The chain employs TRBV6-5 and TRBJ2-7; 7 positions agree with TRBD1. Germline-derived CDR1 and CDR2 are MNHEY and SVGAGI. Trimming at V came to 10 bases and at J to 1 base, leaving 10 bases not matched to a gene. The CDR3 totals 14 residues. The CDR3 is CATKIGTASYEQYF. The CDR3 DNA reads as TGTGCCACCAAAATCGGGACAGCATCCTACGAGCAGTACTTC.

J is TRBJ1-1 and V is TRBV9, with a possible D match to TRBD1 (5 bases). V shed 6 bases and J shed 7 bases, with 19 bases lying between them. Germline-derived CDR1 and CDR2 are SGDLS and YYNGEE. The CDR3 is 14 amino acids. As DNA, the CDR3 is TGTGCCAGCAACCCGAGTGGGGGATCCAATGAAGCTTTCTTT. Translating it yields CASNPSGGSNEAFF.

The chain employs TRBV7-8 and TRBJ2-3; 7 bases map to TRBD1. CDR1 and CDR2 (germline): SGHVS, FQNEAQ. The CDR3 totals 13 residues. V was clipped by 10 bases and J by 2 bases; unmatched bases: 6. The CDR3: CATKQGITDTQYF. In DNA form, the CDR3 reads TGTGCCACTAAACAGGGGATCACAGATACGCAGTATTTT.

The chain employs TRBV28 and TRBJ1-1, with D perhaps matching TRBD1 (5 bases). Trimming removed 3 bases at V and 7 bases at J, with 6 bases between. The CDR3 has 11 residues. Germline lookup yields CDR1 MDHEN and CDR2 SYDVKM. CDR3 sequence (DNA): TGTGCCAGCAGTTTCGGGGGTGAAGCTTTCTTT. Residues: CASSFGGEAFF.

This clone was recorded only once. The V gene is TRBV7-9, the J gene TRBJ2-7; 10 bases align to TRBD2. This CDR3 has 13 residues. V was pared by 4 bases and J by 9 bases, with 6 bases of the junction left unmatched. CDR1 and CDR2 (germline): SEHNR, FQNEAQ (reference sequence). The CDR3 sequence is CASSYFPSGGQYF. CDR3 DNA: TGTGCCAGCAGCTACTTCCCTAGCGGGGGGCAGTACTTC.

This chain's CDR3 is CASSPGVNQPQHF. The CDR3 DNA reads TGTGCCAGCTCACCCGGGGTGAATCAGCCCCAGCATTTT. V and J are TRBV18 and TRBJ1-5; D is ambiguous. The CDR3 contains 13 residues. Germline CDR1 and CDR2: KGHSH and LQKENI. V was clipped by 3 bases and J by 4 bases, with 7 bases between them.